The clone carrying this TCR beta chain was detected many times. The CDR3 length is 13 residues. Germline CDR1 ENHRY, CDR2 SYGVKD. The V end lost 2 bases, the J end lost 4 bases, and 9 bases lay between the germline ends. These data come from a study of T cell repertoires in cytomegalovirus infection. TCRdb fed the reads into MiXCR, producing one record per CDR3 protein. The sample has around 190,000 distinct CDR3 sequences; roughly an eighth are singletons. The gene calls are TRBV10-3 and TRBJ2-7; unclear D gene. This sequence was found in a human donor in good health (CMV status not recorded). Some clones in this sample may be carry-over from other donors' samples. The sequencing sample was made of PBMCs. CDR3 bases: TGTGCCATCAGTGAGCTTGGGGTGTACGAGCAGTACTTC. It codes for CAISELGVYEQYF.